One and the same sample provided the 17 T cell receptor beta chains below, sequenced in a study of blood T cell repertoires in COVID-19. Some clones are missing from TCRdb's copy, which holds only in-frame ones; the method was immunoSEQ multiplex PCR. The table lists some 96,000 clones, approximately 89% of them singletons. Sequenced input: peripheral blood. The origin of the receptors is a man in his fifties with active COVID-19.

The genes are TRBV14 and TRBJ1-4; 9 bases line up with TRBD1. The CDR3 length is 12 residues. Germline CDR1 reads SGHDN; CDR2 reads FVKESK. Germline trimming cut 5 bases from V and 13 bases from J; bases unmatched to any gene: 5. CDR3 DNA sequence: TGTGCCAGCAGCACACGACAGGGGGGACTGTTTTTT. This sequence encodes CASSTRQGGLFF.

The chain employs TRBV2 and TRBJ2-1; TRBD2 agrees at 8 bases. The CDR3 extends over 15 amino acids. V lost 6 bases to trimming and J lost 0 bases; unmatched junction nucleotides: 4. Germline CDR1 is SNHLY and CDR2 is FYNNEI. The CDR3 reads CASSESGSSYNEQFF. In DNA form, the CDR3 reads TGTGCCAGCAGCGAGAGCGGGAGCTCCTACAATGAGCAGTTCTTC.

V usage is TRBV30 and J usage is TRBJ1-2; TRBD1 matches 11 bases. V shed 2 bases and J 7 bases; nucleotides not matched to a gene: 21. The CDR3 is 19 residues long. CDR1 and CDR2 from the germline V gene are GTSNPN and SVGIG (reference sequence). The CDR3 DNA follows: TGTGCCTGGAGTAGGGCTCAACACGGGACAGGGGGTAAACGCGGTGGCTACACCTTC. Residues: CAWSRAQHGTGGKRGGYTF.

V and J are TRBV3-1 (or the pseudogene TRBV3-2) and TRBJ2-1, with 7 bases identical to TRBD2. V shed 1 base and J 4 bases; nucleotides not matched to a gene: 7. The CDR3 is 16 amino acids. Germline V gives CDR1 LGHDT, CDR2 YNNKEL (reference sequence). CDR3 sequence: CASSQGYGRSYNEQFF. The DNA for the CDR3 is TGTGCCAGCAGCCAAGGGTACGGGAGGTCTTACAATGAGCAGTTCTTC.

This clone was recorded only once. V gene TRBV5-4 combines with J gene TRBJ2-3; 9 positions match TRBD2. Germline V gene sequence: CDR1 SGHNT, CDR2 YYREEE (reference sequence). The ends lost 4 bases at V and 5 bases at J; junction bases unmatched: 11. The CDR3 is made up of 16 amino acids. DNA for the CDR3: TGTGCCAGCAGCACCCTACTAGCGGGTCGTAAAGATACGCAGTATTTT. Translated: CASSTLLAGRKDTQYF. Full variable domain (rest looked up from reference TRBV5-4 and TRBJ2-3): ETGVTQSPTHLIKTRGQQVTLRCSSQSGHNTVSWYQQALGQGPQFIFQYYREEENGRGNFPPRFSGLQFPNYSSELNVNALELDDSALYLCASSTLLAGRKDTQYFGPGTRLTVL.

The gene calls are TRBV7-8 and TRBJ2-1; 9 positions agree with TRBD2. The V gene end was trimmed by 2 bases and the J gene end by 4 bases; junction bases not matched to a gene: 0. CDR1 is SGHVS and CDR2 is FQNEAQ in the germline V gene. The CDR3 totals 14 residues. The CDR3 loop is CASSLLAGYNEQFF. CDR3 DNA: TGTGCCAGCAGCTTACTAGCGGGATACAATGAGCAGTTCTTC.

This chain connects TRBV5-1 to TRBJ1-5; 12 nucleotides match TRBD1. V was clipped by 4 bases and J by 7 bases; unmatched bases: 6. The CDR3 loop spans 15 amino acids. Germline-derived CDR1 and CDR2 are SGHRS and YFSETQ. The CDR3 nucleotides read TGCGCCAGCAGCCCGGGACAGGGGGCTGGCCAGCCCCAGCATTTT. The encoded protein is CASSPGQGAGQPQHF.

The chain couples TRBV7-2 to TRBJ2-5; possible D gene TRBD2, 5 bases. Germline CDR1 reads SGHTA; CDR2 reads FQGNSA. The CDR3 is 13 amino acids. V lost 2 bases to trimming and J lost 3 bases, with 7 bases between them. The CDR3 sequence is CASSLLREETQYF. DNA of the CDR3: TGTGCCAGCAGCTTATTGCGGGAAGAGACCCAGTACTTC.

V and J are TRBV11-2 and TRBJ2-3, with 10 bases fitting TRBD1. Trimming at V came to 4 bases and at J to 6 bases, leaving 13 bases not matched to a gene. CDR3 length equals 17 residues. CDR1 is SGHAT, CDR2 FQNNGV, per germline. CDR3 sequence reads: CASSSGPGTGEGDTQYF. CDR3 coding DNA: TGTGCCAGCAGCTCAGGGCCCGGGACAGGGGAAGGGGATACGCAGTATTTT.

The genes are TRBV9 and TRBJ1-4, with D maybe TRBD1 (5 bases). The CDR3 has 15 amino acids. CDR1 is SGDLS and CDR2 is YYNGEE in the germline V gene. Trimming removed 1 base from V and 5 bases from J, with 12 bases in between. The CDR3 loop reads CASSVLGGENEKLFF. CDR3 nucleotide sequence: TGTGCCAGCAGCGTACTGGGAGGGGAGAATGAAAAACTGTTTTTT.

The chain carries TRBV6-4 and TRBJ2-3, with D maybe TRBD1 (6 bases). The germline gives CDR1 MRHNA, CDR2 SNTAGT. Trimming cost V 2 bases and J 0 bases, with 9 bases left between them. This CDR3 comprises 15 residues. This chain's CDR3 is CASSDRGHSTDTQYF. Written as DNA, the CDR3 is TGTGCCAGCAGTGACCGGGGACACAGCACAGATACGCAGTATTTT.

Regarding this clone: At one boundary the junction diverges from the germline segment, which might be a read error. This chain joins TRBV4-2 and TRBJ1-5; D may be TRBD1 (5 bases). The CDR3 is made up of 13 amino acids. Per the germline V gene, CDR1 is LGHNA and CDR2 is YNFKEQ. The CDR3 reads CASSQSTGQSQHF. CDR3 nucleotides: TGTGCCAGCAGCCAATCTACAGGTCAGTCCCAGCATTTT.

The genes are TRBV5-4 and TRBJ2-7; 8 bases agree with TRBD2. Losses at the gene ends were 0 bases for V and 6 bases for J; bases not matched to a gene: 5. The CDR3 spans 14 residues. Germline loops: CDR1 SGHNT, CDR2 YYREEE (reference sequence). The DNA of the CDR3 is TGTGCCAGCAGCTTGGCTGGCGGGAGGCCCGAGCAGTACGTC. This gives the protein CASSLAGGRPEQYV.

CDR3 sequence (DNA): TGTGCCAGCAGCCAAGGGAGGGCCGATGAGCAGTTCTTC. Residues: CASSQGRADEQFF. This rearrangement joins TRBV3-1 (or the pseudogene TRBV3-2) to TRBJ2-1; D is possibly TRBD2 (6 bases). V shed 1 base and J shed 8 bases, with 9 bases lying between them. Germline-derived CDR1 and CDR2 are LGHDT and YNNKEL (reference sequence). The CDR3 loop spans 13 amino acids.

In this sample, this clone turned up a few times. This sequence joins TRBV6-6 and TRBJ2-1; D not resolved. The ends were cut back, 5 bases at V and 0 bases at J, with 20 bases in the middle. CDR1 and CDR2 from the germline V gene are MNHNY and SVGAGI (reference sequence). The CDR3 length is 18 residues. This chain's CDR3 is CASSPPLTSLSSYNEQFF. In nucleotides, the CDR3 is TGTGCCAGCAGTCCACCCCTGACTTCTCTTAGCTCCTACAATGAGCAGTTCTTC.

This clone was seen once. The J gene is TRBJ1-1, the V gene TRBV5-5, with 8 bases that match TRBD1. Trimming at V came to 2 bases and at J to 5 bases, leaving 5 bases not matched to a gene. Germline V gives CDR1 SGHKS, CDR2 YYEKEE (reference sequence). The CDR3 has 14 amino acids. The DNA of the CDR3 is TGTGCCAGCAGCTTTGGACAGGGCGGGACTGAAGCTTTCTTT. It translates to CASSFGQGGTEAFF.

The CDR3 loop is CAISLSGSEQYF. The CDR3 nucleotides read TGTGCCATCAGCCTTAGCGGGAGCGAGCAGTACTTC. The chain employs TRBV10-3 and TRBJ2-7, with 9 bases fitting TRBD2. This CDR3 region has 12 residues. The germline V gene encodes CDR1 ENHRY and CDR2 SYGVKD. V dropped 6 bases and J dropped 6; count of bases not matched to a gene: 3.